These 25 T cell receptor beta chains came from one sample sequenced in a study of naive and memory T cell subsets (dated by TCRdb to the late 2010s). No cognate antigen is known for these TCRs. Library construction relied on UMI-ligation and nested PCR. TCRdb records Illumina MiSeq as the sequencer. The beta constant-region primer consisted of an equimolar mixture of two oligonucleotides that together covered TRBC1 and TRBC2. The ligated cDNA went through four rounds of PCR with nested alpha and beta constant-region primers together with the SP2 primer. TCRdb reanalyzed the raw reads on its own, using fastp at Q25 for trimming and MiXCR for clone calling, and kept in-frame beta chains. Under each unique CDR3 protein, matching rows form one entry showing the most common genes and DNA. This sample has 150,000 or so distinct CDR3 sequences in its table, and roughly 23% of those were observed once. The ten top clones hold 0.11% of the sample.

Study-wide conclusions, independent of this receptor: A few larger clonotypes were found in naive repertoires, especially CD8, and these larger clonotypes were possibly memory cells re-expressing CD45RA.

Material: naive CD4+ T cells from blood. In light of the paper, this sample's cell subset or site label describes: naive T cells, CD45RA high CD27+. The receptors shown here come from a human donor in good health.

The chain links TRBV29-1 to TRBJ2-1; D may be TRBD2 (5 bases). V lost 3 bases to trimming and J lost 15 bases, with 15 bases between them. The germline V gene encodes CDR1 SQVTM and CDR2 ANQGSEA. The length of the CDR3 is 11 residues. CDR3 sequence: CSVDFGGPGFF. The DNA for the CDR3 is TGCAGCGTTGATTTTGGAGGCCCAGGGTTCTTC.

This clonotype has only a few counts. CDR3 nucleotide sequence: TGTGCCAGCAGTTTGGCCCCAGACCCAGTCTCCTACGAGCAGTACTTC. Translation gives CASSLAPDPVSYEQYF. This chain links TRBV6-6 with TRBJ2-7; D is unclear. Germline V gene data show CDR1 as MNHNY and CDR2 as SVGAGI (reference sequence). The CDR3 runs to 16 residues. Trimming cost V 4 bases and J 0 bases, with 16 bases left between them.

CDR3 sequence: CASSLDRTGELFF. The CDR3, as DNA: TGTGCCAGCAGCTTAGATCGAACCGGGGAGCTGTTTTTT. This chain uses TRBV11-1 with TRBJ2-2; D call uncertain. The CDR3 has 13 residues. V lost 1 base, J lost 5 bases, and 5 bases lay in between. CDR1 and CDR2 from the germline V gene are SGHAT and FQDESV (reference sequence).

This clonotype has just a few counts. The rearrangement uses TRBV4-1 and TRBJ2-5; 11 bases agree with TRBD2. CDR3 size: 16 residues. Germline V CDR1 and CDR2: MGHRA, YSYEKL. Trimming removed 0 bases from V and 4 bases from J; junction bases left unmatched: 4. The chain's CDR3 is CASSQDTSGSLETQYF. CDR3 DNA sequence: TGCGCCAGCAGCCAAGATACTAGCGGGAGCTTAGAGACCCAGTACTTC.

This clonotype appeared many times. This chain links TRBV6-5 with TRBJ2-6, with no clear D. The ends were cut back, 6 bases at V and 0 bases at J, with 3 bases in the middle. CDR1 and CDR2 from the germline V gene are MNHEY and SVGAGI. The CDR3 has 13 residues. The DNA of the CDR3 is TGTGCCAGCAGAGTCTCTGGGGCCAACGTCCTGACTTTC. This translates into CASRVSGANVLTF.

This clonotype was picked up many times. The CDR3 DNA is TGTGCCAGCAGCCAAGATTCTCGACCTAGCGGAGGGAAATACAATGAGCAGTTCTTC. Translating gives CASSQDSRPSGGKYNEQFF. The genes are TRBV3-1 and TRBJ2-1; 7 nucleotides align to TRBD2. Unmatched junction bases numbered 15, after V lost 0 bases and J lost 4 bases. The CDR3 extends over 19 amino acids. The germline gives CDR1 LGHDT, CDR2 YNNKEL (reference sequence).

This sequence joins TRBV2 and TRBJ2-2; 7 nucleotides line up with TRBD2. Unmatched junction bases numbered 4, after V lost 6 bases and J lost 0 bases. Looked up from germline, CDR1 is SNHLY and CDR2 is FYNNEI. The CDR3 length is 15 residues. The CDR3 DNA sequence: TGTGCCAGCAGCCAAGGACTAGCGAACACCGGGGAGCTGTTTTTT. Its protein product is CASSQGLANTGELFF.

The V call is TRBV5-5, the J call TRBJ2-2; 7 positions agree with TRBD2. J lost 6 bases, V lost 0 bases, and 5 bases had no gene match. The CDR3 loop spans 15 amino acids. The germline gives CDR1 SGHKS, CDR2 YYEKEE (reference sequence). CDR3 loop: CASSLAGGISGELFF. For the CDR3, the DNA is TGTGCCAGCAGCTTGGCGGGGGGTATCTCCGGGGAGCTGTTTTTT.

The chain employs TRBV3-1 and TRBJ1-3, with D unresolved. V was cut by 0 bases and J by 0 bases, with 6 bases left in between. Germline V lookup: CDR1 LGHDT, CDR2 YNNKEL (reference sequence). The CDR3 sequence is 15 residues long. The CDR3 DNA reads as TGTGCCAGCAGCCAAGAACTCCTCTCTGGAAACACCATATATTTT. This gives the protein CASSQELLSGNTIYF.

There are a few counts of this clonotype. The chain combines TRBV11-2 with TRBJ2-5, with D perhaps assigned TRBD1 or TRBD2 (5 bases each). The V end lost 4 bases, the J end lost 1 base, and 10 bases lay between the germline ends. This CDR3 has 14 amino acids. Germline V gene data show CDR1 as SGHAT and CDR2 as FQNNGV. CDR3 sequence reads: CASSWGTSQETQYF. In DNA form, the CDR3 reads TGTGCCAGCAGCTGGGGGACGTCCCAAGAGACCCAGTACTTC.

This clonotype was detected a few times. V usage is TRBV30 and J usage is TRBJ1-5; TRBD1 agrees at 7 bases. Germline V gene sequence: CDR1 GTSNPN, CDR2 SVGIG (reference sequence). J lost 5 bases, V lost 1 base, and 2 bases had no gene match. CDR3 size: 13 residues. The CDR3 sequence: CAWSGQGDQPQHF. The CDR3 coding sequence is TGTGCCTGGAGTGGACAGGGTGATCAGCCCCAGCATTTT. The whole variable domain, filled in from reference TRBV30 and TRBJ1-5, reads SQTIHQWPATLVQPVGSPLSLECTVEGTSNPNLYWYRQAAGRGLQLLFYSVGIGQISSEVPQNLSASRPQDRQFILSSKKLLLSDSGFYLCAWSGQGDQPQHFGDGTRLSIL.

This chain connects TRBV7-6 to TRBJ2-7, with 10 bases that match TRBD2. The CDR3 runs to 15 residues. V shed 3 bases, J shed 5 bases, and the junction held 7 bases outside the gene matches. CDR1 and CDR2 from the germline V gene are SGHVS and FNYEAQ. For the CDR3, the DNA is TGTGCCAGCAGCTTTAGCGGGAGGTTTGGCGACGAGCAGTACTTC. Translation gives CASSFSGRFGDEQYF.

The genes are TRBV28 and TRBJ2-7; D is ambiguous. This CDR3 contains 14 residues. V lost 6 bases to trimming and J lost 0 bases, with 12 bases between them. CDR1 and CDR2 (germline): MDHEN, SYDVKM. For the CDR3, the DNA is TGTGCCAGCAGCTACCCCCCCTTCTCCTACGAGCAGTACTTC. Protein product: CASSYPPFSYEQYF.

This clonotype showed up just a few times. The gene calls are TRBV30 and TRBJ1-6; D is undetermined. The CDR3 is made up of 12 amino acids. Germline V lookup: CDR1 GTSNPN, CDR2 SVGIG (reference sequence). V lost 3 bases, J lost 8 bases, and 8 bases lay in between. The CDR3 bases are TGTGCCTGGAGGGGTTTCGATTCACCCCTCCACTTT. It codes for CAWRGFDSPLHF.

The chain joins TRBV9 to TRBJ1-1; D is uncertain. Trimming removed 4 bases from V and 0 bases from J, with 13 bases in between. Germline V lookup: CDR1 SGDLS, CDR2 YYNGEE. The CDR3 totals 15 residues. In nucleotides, the CDR3 is TGTGCCAGCAGCCCCCGGACGGGATTGAACACTGAAGCTTTCTTT. This gives the protein CASSPRTGLNTEAFF.

As to this clonotype: This is likely a read error, given that the CDR3 carries no conserved phenylalanine or tryptophan at its end. It is unclear where the CDR3 begins or ends on the DNA, so no DNA is shown, and the CDR3 is as TCRdb lists it. The chain combines TRBV2 with TRBJ2-1; TRBD1, the table's D call, was not compared with the DNA. The CDR3 comprises 12 residues, both ends counted. CDR1 is SNHLY, CDR2 FYNNEI, per germline. CDR3 amino acids: CASSEALRDPRY.

The rearrangement links TRBV29-1 to TRBJ2-5; 10 bases match TRBD2. This CDR3 has 12 residues. V shed 3 bases, J shed 7 bases, and the junction held 2 bases outside the gene matches. Germline V gene data show CDR1 as SQVTM and CDR2 as ANQGSEA. The CDR3 sequence is CSVETSGRTQYF. The CDR3 bases are TGCAGCGTTGAGACTAGCGGGCGGACCCAGTACTTC. Together with reference TRBV29-1 and TRBJ2-5, the CDR3 gives the full variable domain: SAVISQKPSRDICQRGTSLTIQCQVDSQVTMMFWYRQQPGQSLTLIATANQGSEATYESGFVIDKFPISRPNLTFSTLTVSNMSPEDSSIYLCSVETSGRTQYFGPGTRLLVL.

In its sample, this clonotype was seen many times. The chain recombines TRBV19 with TRBJ2-7; tentatively, D is TRBD1 (6 bases). CDR3 length: 15 residues. In germline, CDR1 is LNHDA, CDR2 SQIVND (reference sequence). Trimming took off 10 bases at V and 0 bases at J, with 19 bases between the two ends. The CDR3: CATGEKGTSSYEQYF. The CDR3 bases are TGTGCCACCGGCGAGAAGGGGACAAGCTCCTACGAGCAGTACTTC.

V usage is TRBV20-1 and J usage is TRBJ2-3; 7 nucleotides align to TRBD2. The germline CDR1 and CDR2 sequences are DFQATT and SNEGSKA (reference sequence). J was trimmed by 5 bases and V by 3 bases; bases with no gene match: 5. The CDR3 spans 13 residues. The CDR3 sequence is CSASVAGLDTQYF. As DNA, the CDR3 is TGCAGTGCTAGCGTAGCGGGTTTAGATACGCAGTATTTT.

This clonotype has a handful of counts. The chain combines TRBV10-3 with TRBJ2-3; D remains unclear. The V end lost 4 bases, the J end lost 2 bases, and 7 bases lay between the germline ends. The CDR3 spans 13 residues. Germline V gene sequence: CDR1 ENHRY, CDR2 SYGVKD. For the CDR3, the DNA is TGTGCCATCAGTGCAAAAAACACAGATACGCAGTATTTT. It yields the protein CAISAKNTDTQYF.

The CDR3 sequence is CASSFERKSYNEQFF. CDR3 sequence (DNA): TGTGCCAGCAGCTTCGAGCGGAAATCCTACAATGAGCAGTTCTTC. This sequence joins TRBV7-2 and TRBJ2-1, with D perhaps TRBD2 (5 bases). The CDR3 runs 15 residues. Germline V gene sequence: CDR1 SGHTA, CDR2 FQGNSA. Deletions cut 3 bases from V and 1 base from J, with 10 bases between.

There are a few counts of this clonotype. The rearrangement uses TRBV12-3 or TRBV12-4 and TRBJ2-2, with TRBD2 as a possible D gene (6 bases). The CDR3 totals 15 residues. V was shortened by 3 bases and J by 5 bases, with 13 bases between the two germline ends. The CDR3 DNA reads as TGTGCCAGCAGTTTGACTAGTATCCCGACCGGGGAGCTGTTTTTT. Protein product: CASSLTSIPTGELFF.

The chain links TRBV7-2 to TRBJ2-3; D remains ambiguous. CDR1 is SGHTA and CDR2 is FQGNSA in the germline V gene. The V end lost 4 bases, the J end lost 0 bases, and 8 bases lay between the germline ends. This CDR3 comprises 14 residues. In DNA, the CDR3 is TGTGCCAGCAGCTCCCCCCCTAGCACAGATACGCAGTATTTT. Residues: CASSSPPSTDTQYF.

This clonotype has only a few counts. The chain is built from TRBV3-1 and TRBJ2-5; D is undetermined. CDR1 LGHDT and CDR2 YNNKEL come from the germline V gene (reference sequence). V was trimmed by 0 bases and J by 7 bases, leaving 12 bases between them. CDR3 length: 14 amino acids. This chain's CDR3 is CASSQEPPARTQYF. The CDR3 nucleotides are TGTGCCAGCAGCCAAGAACCCCCGGCTAGGACCCAGTACTTC.

This chain's CDR3 is CASSLTPHGTGEGDTQYF. The CDR3 nucleotides read TGTGCCAGCAGCTTAACTCCCCATGGGACAGGGGAGGGAGATACGCAGTATTTT. The chain carries TRBV7-2 and TRBJ2-3, with TRBD1 identical over 10 bases. There are 18 residues in the CDR3. V lost 2 bases, J lost 5 bases, and 13 bases stayed unmatched. From germline, CDR1 is SGHTA and CDR2 FQGNSA. Using reference TRBV7-2 and TRBJ2-3 for the parts outside the CDR3, the full variable domain is GAGVSQSPSNKVTEKGKDVELRCDPISGHTALYWYRQSLGQGLEFLIYFQGNSAPDKSGLPSDRFSAERTGGSVSTLTIQRTQQEDSAVYLCASSLTPHGTGEGDTQYFGPGTRLTVL.